Listed here are 7 T cell receptor beta chains from one sample, sequenced in a study of response to subunit inactivated influenza vaccine. TCRdb analysed the RT-PCR reads with MiXCR anew, one entry per CDR3 protein. This sample yields approximately 570,000 distinct CDR3 sequences, of which under 9% are seen a single time; 10% to 15% belongs to the top ten. The material sequenced was PBMCs from blood, taken around 25 months after vaccination. The source of these receptors is a man aged 50 to 69 who received an inactivated influenza vaccine.

This clonotype was detected many times. The chain is built from TRBV29-1 and TRBJ1-2; D is unresolved. The CDR3 is 13 amino acids. CDR1 and CDR2 from the germline V gene are SQVTM and ANQGSEA. The ends were cut back, 2 bases at V and 0 bases at J, with 7 bases in the middle. The DNA of the CDR3 is TGCAGCGTTGAACAGACATCTAACTATGGCTACACCTTC. Amino acid sequence: CSVEQTSNYGYTF.

The chain couples TRBV11-3 to TRBJ2-1, with D unclear. V was clipped by 1 base and J by 7 bases, with 14 bases between them. This CDR3 is 15 amino acids long. CDR1 is SGHNT and CDR2 is YENEEA in the germline V gene. The CDR3 reads CASSLGSAGWNEQFF. The CDR3 DNA follows: TGTGCCAGCAGCTTAGGTTCAGCAGGCTGGAATGAGCAGTTCTTC.

Ten or more counts support this clonotype. This chain connects TRBV10-3 to TRBJ2-7, with 8 bases lining up with TRBD1. The ends lost 2 bases at V and 7 bases at J; junction bases unmatched: 13. Germline CDR1 is ENHRY and CDR2 is SYGVKD. The CDR3 totals 16 residues. This CDR3 reads CAISEATGGRTPEQYF. Here the CDR3 DNA reads TGTGCCATCAGTGAGGCAACAGGGGGACGCACCCCAGAGCAGTACTTC.

In this sample, this clonotype turned up many times. The chain is built from TRBV20-1 and TRBJ2-7; 8 bases map to TRBD2. In germline, CDR1 is DFQATT, CDR2 SNEGSKA (reference sequence). The CDR3 is 14 amino acids. J gave up 0 bases and V 1 base, and 2 bases lay outside the gene matches. CDR3 nucleotides: TGCAGTGCTAGAGTAGCGGGATCCTCCTACGAGCAGTACTTC. This encodes CSARVAGSSYEQYF.

The chain employs TRBV5-1 and TRBJ1-1; the match to TRBD1 covers 7 bases. Germline CDR1 is SGHRS and CDR2 is YFSETQ. J was trimmed by 3 bases and V by 5 bases; bases with no gene match: 4. The CDR3 extends over 13 amino acids. Here the CDR3 DNA reads TGCGCCAGCAGAGGGACAGCGGACACTGAAGCTTTCTTT. Protein sequence: CASRGTADTEAFF. Variable domain in full (rest from reference TRBV5-1 and TRBJ1-1): KAGVTQTPRYLIKTRGQQVTLSCSPISGHRSVSWYQQTPGQGLQFLFEYFSETQRNKGNFPGRFSGRQFSNSRSEMNVSTLELGDSALYLCASRGTADTEAFFGQGTRLTVV.

This clonotype was picked up many times. V gene TRBV6-5 combines with J gene TRBJ1-2, with D unresolved. The germline CDR1 and CDR2 sequences are MNHEY and SVGAGI. The CDR3 is 15 residues long. With 2 bases removed from V and 4 bases from J, the gap between germline ends came to 14 bases. The CDR3 region has the DNA TGTGCCAGCAGTTACGGGCGGAGATTCGGCTATGGCTACACCTTC. Residues: CASSYGRRFGYGYTF.

The gene calls are TRBV20-1 and TRBJ2-1; TRBD2 aligns across 8 bases. CDR1 is DFQATT, CDR2 SNEGSKA, per germline (reference sequence). V lost 0 bases, J lost 7 bases, and 8 bases stayed unmatched. The CDR3 spans 15 residues. DNA for the CDR3: TGCAGTGCTAGAGATCCCAGCGGGAGTCTGAATGAGCAGTTCTTC. Its protein product is CSARDPSGSLNEQFF.